Included here is one T cell receptor (beta chain) sequence, with context. Its target is unknown. The record originates from a study of CD8+CD57+ T cells in acquired aplastic anemia. Template material for TCR beta VDJ and CDR3 profiling consisted of genomic DNA. TCRdb reprocessed the reads with MiXCR, giving one entry per CDR3 protein. The sample shows 150,000 to 200,000 distinct CDR3 sequences, just under 65% of them seen only once. General study results and limits: Between the patient and control groups, CD8+ Simpson's diversity did not differ significantly.

Germline CDR1 SGHRS, CDR2 YFSETQ. The CDR3 loop spans 12 amino acids. Trimming removed 5 bases at V and 1 base at J, with 7 bases between. Material: sorted CD4+, CD8+, or CD8+CD57+ T cells (not recorded which) from PBMCs. The chain links TRBV5-1 to TRBJ2-7; D is perhaps TRBD2 (5 bases). The sequence was collected from a human donor in good health. The CDR3 coding sequence is TGCGCCAGCAGGAGGGAGTCCTACGAGCAGTACTTC. It is translated as CASRRESYEQYF.